What follows are 28 T cell receptor beta chains derived from one specimen sequenced in a study of cytomegalovirus exposure and HLA in healthy donors. Primers: 60 Vbeta forward and 13 Jbeta reverse. TCRdb's table, derived via immunoSEQ multiplex PCR, lists solely in-frame clones and lacks some. This table has some 120,000 clones, about 78% appearing once. Sample: PBMCs. The receptors here all came from a woman aged 40-49 years in good health and CMV-seropositive.

V gene TRBV9 combines with J gene TRBJ1-3; D is possibly TRBD1 (5 bases). Trimming took off 4 bases at V and 4 bases at J, with 21 bases between the two ends. This CDR3 is 17 amino acids long. From germline, CDR1 is SGDLS and CDR2 YYNGEE. The CDR3 spells CASSSGVGGVLGNTIYF. The DNA of the CDR3 is TGTGCCAGCAGCAGCGGGGTGGGGGGTGTCCTCGGAAACACCATATATTTT.

The chain links TRBV18 to TRBJ2-7, with TRBD2 identical over 7 bases. Losses at the gene ends were 5 bases for V and 5 bases for J; bases not matched to a gene: 12. Germline V CDR1 and CDR2: KGHSH, LQKENI. The CDR3 consists of 15 residues. CDR3 in DNA: TGTGCCAGCTCAGAGTGGGGAGGGCGCGGTAACGAGCAGTACTTC. It translates to CASSEWGGRGNEQYF.

V and J are TRBV23-1 and TRBJ1-4, with D hard to call. TRBV23-1 is flagged as an ORF with uncertain function. CDR3 length equals 14 residues. With 0 bases removed from V and 8 bases from J, the gap between germline ends came to 10 bases. The CDR3 DNA is TGCGCCAGCAGTCAATCGGGGAGCTTAGAAAAACTGTTTTTT. Protein product: CASSQSGSLEKLFF.

The chain links TRBV6-6 to TRBJ1-2; the D is unclear. Between the trimmed V and J ends, which lost 0 bases and 4 bases, there was a span of 15 bases. The CDR3 length is 16 residues. Germline CDR1 and CDR2: MNHNY and SVGAGI (reference sequence). The CDR3 DNA sequence: TGTGCCAGCAGTTACTCACTCAATCAGGCGAGCTATGGCTACACCTTC. Translation: CASSYSLNQASYGYTF.

With regard to this clone: Other DNA sequences of this sample code for an identical CDR3. This chain's CDR3 is CASSLGLAGYNEQFF. In nucleotides, the CDR3 is TGCGCCAGCAGCCTCGGACTAGCGGGTTACAATGAGCAGTTCTTC. The chain combines TRBV4-3 with TRBJ2-1; 11 bases match TRBD2. The V segment lost 4 bases and the J segment 4 bases; nucleotides outside the gene matches: 3. CDR3 length: 15 amino acids. The V gene's germline CDR1 is LGHNA and CDR2 YSLEER.

This chain links TRBV10-3 with TRBJ1-2; weak D call: TRBD1 (6 bases). Between the trimmed V and J ends, which lost 3 bases and 8 bases, there was a span of 16 bases. The CDR3 length is 14 residues. Germline V CDR1 and CDR2: ENHRY, SYGVKD. The CDR3: CAISEGDMGAGYTF. In DNA form, the CDR3 reads TGTGCCATCAGTGAAGGGGACATGGGAGCGGGCTACACCTTC.

CDR3 bases: TGTGCCAGCAACCAAAGGGGACAAATGAACACTGAAGCTTTCTTT. It translates to CASNQRGQMNTEAFF. The gene calls are TRBV7-8 and TRBJ1-1, with D maybe TRBD1 (6 bases). The V gene's germline CDR1 is SGHVS and CDR2 FQNEAQ. Trimming left V 7 bases short and J 0 bases short, with 15 bases between. This CDR3 is 15 amino acids long.

The chain couples TRBV7-6 to TRBJ2-5, with 7 nucleotides matching TRBD2. The V gene end was trimmed by 5 bases and the J gene end by 2 bases; junction bases not matched to a gene: 8. The length of the CDR3 is 15 residues. The germline gives CDR1 SGHVS, CDR2 FNYEAQ. In DNA, the CDR3 is TGTGCCAGCAGCCGACGAGCAGCGGGGCAAGAGACCCAGTACTTC. Its translation is CASSRRAAGQETQYF.

The chain uses TRBV5-1 and TRBJ2-7; no reliable D call. The germline V gene has CDR1 SGHRS and CDR2 YFSETQ. The CDR3 loop spans 14 amino acids. V lost 3 bases to trimming and J lost 0 bases, with 10 bases between them. The CDR3 protein is CASSSLSSSYEQYF. The CDR3 bases are TGCGCCAGCAGCTCCCTTTCCAGCTCCTACGAGCAGTACTTC. The full variable domain, with the rest looked up from reference TRBV5-1 and TRBJ2-7, is KAGVTQTPRYLIKTRGQQVTLSCSPISGHRSVSWYQQTPGQGLQFLFEYFSETQRNKGNFPGRFSGRQFSNSRSEMNVSTLELGDSALYLCASSSLSSSYEQYFGPGTRLTVT.

This sequence joins TRBV19 and TRBJ1-4, with TRBD1 matching over 7 bases. The J segment lost 6 bases and the V segment lost 5 bases, leaving 6 bases of the junction unmatched. The CDR3 sequence is 14 residues long. The germline V gene has CDR1 LNHDA and CDR2 SQIVND (reference sequence). The CDR3 here is CASSHSDRDEKLFF. The CDR3 DNA reads TGTGCCAGTAGTCACTCCGACAGGGATGAAAAACTGTTTTTT. Full variable domain (missing parts from reference TRBV19 and TRBJ1-4): DGGITQSPKYLFRKEGQNVTLSCEQNLNHDAMYWYRQDPGQGLRLIYYSQIVNDFQKGDIAEGYSVSREKKESFPLTVTSAQKNPTAFYLCASSHSDRDEKLFFGSGTQLSVL.

In the case of this clone: The same CDR3 can be traced to other DNA sequences in this sample. This chain connects TRBV5-1 to TRBJ2-3; tentative D call: TRBD1 (6 bases). The CDR3 runs to 12 residues. Deletions cut 4 bases from V and 5 bases from J, with 8 bases between. Germline CDR1 SGHRS, CDR2 YFSETQ. As DNA, the CDR3 is TGCGCCAGCAGCCCGACAGGAGATACGCAGTATTTT. Its protein product is CASSPTGDTQYF. Full variable domain (remainder filled in from reference TRBV5-1 and TRBJ2-3): KAGVTQTPRYLIKTRGQQVTLSCSPISGHRSVSWYQQTPGQGLQFLFEYFSETQRNKGNFPGRFSGRQFSNSRSEMNVSTLELGDSALYLCASSPTGDTQYFGPGTRLTVL.

DNA of the CDR3: TGTGCCAGCAGTGATGGGCACAGGGATTCACCCCTCCACTTT. Its translation is CASSDGHRDSPLHF. V usage is TRBV6-4 and J usage is TRBJ1-6, with D maybe TRBD1 (6 bases). CDR3 length equals 14 residues. Trimming took off 3 bases at V and 8 bases at J, with 11 bases between the two ends. Germline V gene lookup returns CDR1 MRHNA and CDR2 SNTAGT.

The rearrangement joins TRBV5-1 to TRBJ2-3; TRBD2 aligns across 8 bases. The CDR3 has 15 amino acids. Germline assignment: CDR1 SGHRS and CDR2 YFSETQ. After removal of 2 bases from V and 4 bases from J, the junction contained 6 bases not matched to a gene. The chain's CDR3 is CASSFRGGAADTQYF. CDR3 coding DNA: TGCGCCAGCAGCTTCCGGGGGGGGGCTGCAGATACGCAGTATTTT.

The gene calls are TRBV6-1 and TRBJ2-4; D perhaps matches TRBD2 (5 bases). This CDR3 is 14 amino acids long. V gave up 6 bases and J gave up 4 bases, with 13 bases separating them. The germline gives CDR1 MNHNS, CDR2 SASEGT. CDR3 amino acids: CASRPNGDKNIQYF. CDR3 DNA: TGTGCCAGCAGACCAAACGGGGATAAAAACATTCAGTACTTC.

V usage is TRBV10-3 and J usage is TRBJ2-5, with TRBD1 identical over 8 bases. There are 15 residues in the CDR3. Germline CDR1 reads ENHRY; CDR2 reads SYGVKD. J gave up 5 bases and V 2 bases, and 7 bases lay outside the gene matches. CDR3 DNA sequence: TGTGCCATCAGTGAGACTGGACAGGGCGGCGAGACCCAGTACTTC. This translates into CAISETGQGGETQYF.

The chain is built from TRBV7-2 and TRBJ2-3; D unclear. The length of the CDR3 is 11 residues. Germline CDR1 reads SGHTA; CDR2 reads FQGNSA. Trimming took off 7 bases at V and 3 bases at J, with 5 bases between the two ends. For the CDR3, the DNA is TGTGCCAGCATGAGGACAGATACGCAGTATTTT. This encodes CASMRTDTQYF. Full variable domain (outside the CDR3, taken from reference TRBV7-2 and TRBJ2-3): GAGVSQSPSNKVTEKGKDVELRCDPISGHTALYWYRQSLGQGLEFLIYFQGNSAPDKSGLPSDRFSAERTGGSVSTLTIQRTQQEDSAVYLCASMRTDTQYFGPGTRLTVL.

The table lists this clone with a count of one. This sequence joins TRBV14 and TRBJ2-3, with a possible D match to TRBD2 (6 bases). Trimming left V 6 bases short and J 8 bases short, with 12 bases between. This CDR3 comprises 12 residues. CDR1 is SGHDN and CDR2 is FVKESK in the germline V gene. The CDR3 nucleotides are TGTGCCAGCAGAGAGTCCGGGGGTACGCAGTATTTT. Translating it yields CASRESGGTQYF.

The chain uses TRBV6-1 and TRBJ1-1; D might be TRBD1 (5 bases). V dropped 10 bases and J dropped 11 bases, with 20 bases sitting between them. CDR1 and CDR2 (germline): MNHNS, SASEGT. The CDR3 is made up of 12 amino acids. The CDR3 region is CATTVPLGGAFF. CDR3 in DNA: TGTGCCACCACCGTACCCCTTGGGGGGGCTTTCTTT.

This clone was counted between two and nine times. The CDR3 is CASSLTSGQETQYF. The DNA for the CDR3 is TGTGCCAGCAGCTTGACTAGCGGTCAAGAGACCCAGTACTTC. The V call is TRBV7-2, the J call TRBJ2-5, with 9 bases fitting TRBD2. The trim removed 3 bases at V and 2 bases at J, leaving 1 base unmatched. CDR1 is SGHTA, CDR2 FQGNSA, per germline. The CDR3 length is 14 residues.

This clone is a singleton in its sample. The genes are TRBV7-2 and TRBJ1-2; 9 positions agree with TRBD1. This CDR3 comprises 15 residues. Germline CDR1 reads SGHTA; CDR2 reads FQGNSA. Trimming removed 5 bases from V and 2 bases from J; junction bases left unmatched: 6. CDR3 protein: CASSHPGQGNYGYTF. The DNA for the CDR3 is TGTGCCAGCAGCCACCCGGGACAGGGAAACTATGGCTACACCTTC.

The chain links TRBV4-1 to TRBJ1-5, with no clear D. The V end was cut by 4 bases, the J end by 12 bases, with 16 bases between. The CDR3 contains 13 residues. Germline-derived CDR1 and CDR2 are MGHRA and YSYEKL. The CDR3 nucleotides read TGCGCCAGCAGCCCCTTGGTGTTCGGGATCCAGCATTTT. As protein: CASSPLVFGIQHF.

The chain is built from TRBV9 and TRBJ2-7; 8 bases align to TRBD1. Germline CDR1 SGDLS, CDR2 YYNGEE. The CDR3 totals 15 residues. The V and J ends lost 2 bases and 5 bases, in that order; junction bases with no gene match: 9. The CDR3 region has the DNA TGTGCCAGCAGCGTCCTAACAGGGGGAAGTGACGAGCAGTACTTC. It is translated as CASSVLTGGSDEQYF.

V usage is TRBV4-3 and J usage is TRBJ2-2; tentative D call: TRBD2 (5 bases). CDR3 size: 17 residues. V lost 0 bases and J lost 6, with 17 bases in between. Germline V gene sequence: CDR1 LGHNA, CDR2 YSLEER. The CDR3 region is CASSQDSSGLRAGELFF. For the CDR3, the DNA is TGCGCCAGCAGCCAAGATAGCTCGGGGTTACGGGCCGGGGAGCTGTTTTTT.

The chain recombines TRBV29-1 with TRBJ2-5; possibly TRBD1 for D (6 bases). Trimming stripped 3 bases from V and 4 bases from J, with 9 bases between. Germline loops: CDR1 SQVTM, CDR2 ANQGSEA. The CDR3 runs 12 residues. DNA for the CDR3: TGCAGCGTTGACAGGGGTGGAGAGACCCAGTACTTC. This gives the protein CSVDRGGETQYF. Using reference TRBV29-1 and TRBJ2-5 for the parts outside the CDR3, the full variable domain is SAVISQKPSRDICQRGTSLTIQCQVDSQVTMMFWYRQQPGQSLTLIATANQGSEATYESGFVIDKFPISRPNLTFSTLTVSNMSPEDSSIYLCSVDRGGETQYFGPGTRLLVL.

V gene TRBV18 combines with J gene TRBJ2-7, with 7 bases that match TRBD1. With 3 bases clipped from V and 7 bases from J, the junction kept 12 bases outside the gene matches. Per germline, CDR1 KGHSH and CDR2 LQKENI. The CDR3 sequence is 15 residues long. The CDR3 DNA reads TGTGCCAGCTCACCCATTGCGCAGGGGGAGAGGGAGCAGTACTTC. It is translated as CASSPIAQGEREQYF.

As DNA, the CDR3 is TGTGCCAGCAGCTTAGCTGGGGGCCAGCCCCAGCATTTT. This encodes CASSLAGGQPQHF. J is TRBJ1-5 and V is TRBV7-9; TRBD1 is a possible D gene (6 bases). CDR1 SEHNR and CDR2 FQNEAQ come from the germline V gene (reference sequence). This CDR3 is built from 13 residues. The V and J ends lost 0 bases and 7 bases respectively, with 7 bases between them.

The chain links TRBV9 to TRBJ1-1, with D unresolved. This CDR3 comprises 15 residues. Per the germline V gene, CDR1 is SGDLS and CDR2 is YYNGEE. V lost 2 bases and J lost 3, with 14 bases in between. The CDR3 nucleotides read TGTGCCAGCAGCGTGGGTCCTCTCCGGGACACTGAAGCTTTCTTT. It is translated as CASSVGPLRDTEAFF.

The chain uses TRBV5-6 and TRBJ2-5; 12 bases align to TRBD1. From germline, CDR1 is SGHDT and CDR2 YYEEEE. With 4 bases clipped from V and 3 bases from J, the junction kept 16 bases outside the gene matches. This CDR3 region has 19 residues. Written as DNA, the CDR3 is TGTGCCAGCAGCGGGGGACAGGGGGCGACTAATAACCCAAAAGAGACCCAGTACTTC. This translates into CASSGGQGATNNPKETQYF. The full variable domain, its missing parts supplied by reference TRBV5-6 and TRBJ2-5, is DAGVTQSPTHLIKTRGQQVTLRCSPKSGHDTVSWYQQALGQGPQFIFQYYEEEERQRGNFPDRFSGHQFPNYSSELNVNALLLGDSALYLCASSGGQGATNNPKETQYFGPGTRLLVL.